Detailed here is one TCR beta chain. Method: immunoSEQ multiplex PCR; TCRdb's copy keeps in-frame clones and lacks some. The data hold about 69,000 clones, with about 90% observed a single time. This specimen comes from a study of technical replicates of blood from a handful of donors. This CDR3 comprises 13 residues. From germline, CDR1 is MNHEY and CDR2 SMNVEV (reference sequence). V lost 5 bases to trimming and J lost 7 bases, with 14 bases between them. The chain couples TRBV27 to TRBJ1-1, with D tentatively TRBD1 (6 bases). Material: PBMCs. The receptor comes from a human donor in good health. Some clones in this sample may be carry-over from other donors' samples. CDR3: CASSLPLGGEAFF. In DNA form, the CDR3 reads TGTGCCAGCAGTCTACCCTTAGGGGGTGAAGCTTTCTTT.